This T cell receptor (beta chain) was obtained from a study of Ad26.COV2.S vaccination and SARS-CoV-2 variants. Clones were sequenced by immunoSEQ multiplex PCR, and TCRdb holds only the in-frame ones, with some missing. The sample consists of a few hundred thousand clones, roughly four fifths of them appearing once. Per the germline V gene, CDR1 is SEHNR and CDR2 is FQNEAQ (reference sequence). With 5 bases removed from V and 8 bases from J, the gap between germline ends came to 6 bases. The CDR3 spans 11 residues. As to treatment: some 20 received Ad26.COV2.S at low or high dose, single or two shots; roughly five received placebo; per-sample allocation not given. At day 63 after the first vaccine or placebo injection, samples were drawn.

This TCR was sampled from a person between 18 and 65 years old who received the Ad26.COV2.S COVID-19 vaccine or a placebo. The specimen comprised peripheral blood, sampled in a trial of Ad26.COV2.S vaccine versus placebo. This chain uses TRBV7-9 with TRBJ1-4; no clear D. The CDR3 nucleotides read TGTGCCAGCAGCATCGTGGAAAAACTGTTTTTT. Translated, it gives CASSIVEKLFF.